This TCR beta chain was sequenced for a study of cytomegalovirus exposure and HLA in healthy donors. Across the whole study: Most genotyped donors, about 81% of more than 300, had Caucasian-associated genetic ancestry.

The PCR used 60 Vbeta and 13 Jbeta primers. The data were produced by immunoSEQ multiplex PCR, yet TCRdb's version contains in-frame clones alone and is incomplete. In the table there are about 98,000 clones, 60% to 85% of which are singletons. About this clone: Its antigen is not known.

V was pared by 4 bases and J by 2 bases, with 7 bases of the junction left unmatched. There are 16 residues in the CDR3. Germline V gene sequence: CDR1 SGHVS, CDR2 FNYEAQ. Study results and caveats: Later on, a genetic analysis was performed. It linked a missense variant in DCLRE1C with V- and J-gene trimming of TCR beta.

The sequenced sample consisted of PBMCs. This receptor was obtained from a man aged 55-75 years in good health and CMV-seropositive. The genes are TRBV7-6 and TRBJ2-3; 9 positions agree with TRBD2. The CDR3 nucleotides read TGTGCCAGCAGCTCCGGTAGCGGGGGATCCACAGATACGCAGTATTTT. Protein: CASSSGSGGSTDTQYF.